This record covers a single T cell receptor beta chain. A junction end diverges from the germline sequence, so it may reflect a read error. The entry originates in a study of spatial heterogeneity in lung cancer. Looking at the study overall: Raw-read counts averaged over ten per unique TCR and UMI combination.

TCRdb re-derived calls from the 5' RACE reads in MiXCR, one entry per CDR3 protein. Of about 82,000 distinct CDR3 sequences listed, 10% to 15% are singletons. This CDR3 has 14 amino acids. The germline V gene has CDR1 SQVTM and CDR2 ANQGSEA. Documented time point: sample taken at primary tumor resection. Unsorted whole RNA from tumor, nontumor lung or frozen PBMC underwent sequencing. The donors comprised around 72 untreated early-stage non-small cell lung cancer patients. This rearrangement joins TRBV29-1 to TRBJ2-7, with 9 bases fitting TRBD2. This sample comprised PBMCs, obtained at surgery. The sequence was obtained from a male donor with early-stage non-small cell lung cancer. The CDR3 bases are TGCAGCGTTTCCGGCGGGACTAGCTCCGACGAGCAGTACTTC. It yields the protein CSVSGGTSSDEQYF.